The T cell receptor (beta chain) described here comes from a study of blood T cell repertoires in COVID-19. Overall study context: COVID-19 samples from acute and convalescent phases originated in the United States, Italy and Spain. The analysed material was cDNA or gDNA that came from T cells, B-cell-depleted T cells, or PBMCs.

As processed by the authors: Amplifying reference gene primers gave estimates of nucleated cell counts. Profiling relied on immunoSEQ multiplex PCR, and the TCRdb table lists in-frame clones only, not all of them. D and trimming were read from the DNA, whereas the V and J calls and clone size are those reported in that table. The sample records 150,000 to 200,000 clones, roughly 86% being singletons. The length of the CDR3 is 16 residues. With 5 bases clipped from V and 6 bases from J, the junction kept 12 bases outside the gene matches. Germline V lookup: CDR1 MNHEY, CDR2 SMNVEV (reference sequence).

The sample consisted of peripheral blood. The sequence came from a man between 65 and 85 years old with acute or convalescent COVID-19. V and J are TRBV27 and TRBJ2-2; 7 bases are shared with TRBD2. The CDR3 here is CASSPLAGGRAGELFF. In DNA form, the CDR3 reads TGTGCCAGCAGTCCACTAGCTGGGGGGAGGGCCGGGGAGCTGTTTTTT.